These T cell receptor beta chains were read from a single sample in a study of blood T cell repertoires in COVID-19. Profiled with immunoSEQ multiplex PCR; TCRdb holds only in-frame clones, not every one. The sample holds 90,000 to 120,000 clones; more than 90% are singletons and the top ten take 5.7%. Sequencing was performed on peripheral blood. The receptors were gathered from a man between 70 and 80 years old with acute or convalescent COVID-19. The CDR3 runs from the conserved cysteine through the conserved F or W.

j_call v_call cdr3_aa
TRBJ2-5 TRBV6-2/TRBV6-3 CASSMDRGETQYF
TRBJ2-7 TRBV18 CASSHTGVDSYEQYF
TRBJ1-3 TRBV11-2 CASSSRGASGNTIYF
TRBJ2-1 TRBV29-1 CSVAYRARNNEQFF
TRBJ1-1 TRBV7-9 CASSHRGGMNTEAFF
TRBJ1-1 TRBV7-8 CASSSTGQNEAFF
TRBJ1-1 TRBV9 CASSPQTGNTEAFF
TRBJ2-1 TRBV5-1 CASSFSGDSYNEQFF
TRBJ2-7 TRBV6-2/TRBV6-3 CASSYSAGALNEQYF
TRBJ1-1 TRBV27 CASRNRGAEAFF
TRBJ2-7 TRBV11-2 CASTGVGTGLYEQYF
TRBJ1-3 TRBV5-1 CASSFDSQGNTIYF
TRBJ2-1 TRBV24-1 CATSKGATYNEQFF
TRBJ1-4 TRBV25-1 CASSTGTGSQKLFF
TRBJ1-2 TRBV12-3/TRBV12-4 CASRSRALYGYTF
TRBJ2-7 TRBV5-1 CASSFARGTNYEQYF